These 31 T cell receptor beta chains were all obtained from the same sample, sequenced in a study of shared clonotypes between healthy human individuals. Selected positively for CCR7 and CD45RO-negative, naive CD8 cells excluded terminally differentiated effector memory CD45RA+ cells. Sequenced by immunoSEQ multiplex PCR; TCRdb stores in-frame clones only, minus some. The sample yields about 2.1 million clones, approximately 92% seen once. The specimen sequenced was naive CD8+ T cells from PBMCs. The receptors originated from a man between 18 and 35 years old in good health. Some clones in this sample may be carry-over from other donors' samples.

This sequence joins TRBV5-6 and TRBJ2-7; D not certain. CDR3 length: 14 residues. Trimming stripped 0 bases from V and 5 bases from J, with 12 bases between. The germline CDR1 and CDR2 sequences are SGHDT and YYEEEE. CDR3 nucleotide sequence: TGTGCCAGCAGCTTGGCACGTGATGGTGACGAGCAGTACTTC. Translating gives CASSLARDGDEQYF.

V gene TRBV7-6 combines with J gene TRBJ1-3, with TRBD1 as a possible D gene (6 bases). This CDR3 is 17 amino acids long. With 4 bases removed from V and 0 bases from J, the gap between germline ends came to 16 bases. CDR1 is SGHVS and CDR2 is FNYEAQ in the germline V gene. CDR3 sequence: CASSSYYRDHSGNTIYF. In DNA form, the CDR3 reads TGTGCCAGCAGCTCCTACTACAGGGATCACTCTGGAAACACCATATATTTT.

The chain is built from TRBV7-9 and TRBJ2-7, with D perhaps TRBD2 (6 bases). V lost 2 bases and J 4 bases, leaving 12 bases between the germline ends. Germline CDR1 and CDR2: SEHNR and FQNEAQ (reference sequence). The CDR3 loop spans 14 amino acids. The CDR3 loop is CASSLMVGGYEQYF. The CDR3 DNA reads as TGTGCCAGCAGCTTAATGGTGGGAGGATACGAGCAGTACTTC.

The chain carries TRBV6-6 and TRBJ1-4; D may be TRBD1 (6 bases). Per germline, CDR1 MNHNY and CDR2 SVGAGI (reference sequence). The CDR3 has 16 amino acids. V lost 5 bases and J 8 bases, leaving 21 bases between the germline ends. DNA for the CDR3: TGTGCCAGCAGTCCCAAAGGGGGGACCGCGGTAGAAAAACTGTTTTTT. Translating gives CASSPKGGTAVEKLFF.

The chain is built from TRBV2 and TRBJ1-5; D remains unclear. In germline, CDR1 is SNHLY, CDR2 FYNNEI. V lost 5 bases, J lost 1 base, and 12 bases lay in between. This CDR3 comprises 15 residues. As DNA, the CDR3 is TGTGCCAGCAGTCCCCAGCGTACGAGCAATCAGCCCCAGCATTTT. Its protein product is CASSPQRTSNQPQHF.

V usage is TRBV6-1 and J usage is TRBJ2-1, with 7 bases aligning to TRBD2. The CDR3 contains 13 residues. V lost 1 base, J lost 12 bases, and 6 bases stayed unmatched. Germline CDR1 reads MNHNS; CDR2 reads SASEGT. The CDR3 DNA sequence: TGTGCCAGCAGTGAAGTCCCATGGGAGGGGCAGTTCTTC. Its protein product is CASSEVPWEGQFF.

The chain combines TRBV5-1 with TRBJ2-7, with TRBD2 matching over 7 bases. The CDR3 extends over 15 amino acids. In germline, CDR1 is SGHRS, CDR2 YFSETQ. J gave up 2 bases and V 0 bases, and 5 bases lay outside the gene matches. The CDR3 region has the DNA TGCGCCAGCAGCTTGGGGCACGGGGGGACCTACGAGCAGTACTTC. Its translation: CASSLGHGGTYEQYF.

V gene TRBV5-6 combines with J gene TRBJ2-7; TRBD2 aligns across 13 bases. V lost 1 base and J lost 6; bases outside the gene matches: 7. The CDR3 has 16 amino acids. CDR1 and CDR2 (germline): SGHDT, YYEEEE. In DNA, the CDR3 is TGTGCCAGCAGCTTGCATGGACTAGCGGGAGTATTCGAGCAGTACTTC. It yields the protein CASSLHGLAGVFEQYF.

A note on this clone: The same CDR3 is also encoded by other DNA sequences in this sample. The chain has TRBV5-1 and TRBJ2-1, with D perhaps TRBD2 (6 bases). The germline V and J ends were trimmed by 2 bases and 1 base, with 10 bases remaining between them. The CDR3 has 15 amino acids. In germline, CDR1 is SGHRS, CDR2 YFSETQ. The CDR3 loop is CASSFFRGSYNEQFF. CDR3 nucleotides: TGCGCCAGCAGCTTTTTCCGGGGGTCCTACAATGAGCAGTTCTTC.

Only a few counts were recorded for this clone. The rearrangement links TRBV7-3 to TRBJ2-7, with 9 bases that match TRBD1. CDR1 and CDR2 from the germline V gene are SGHTA and FQGTGA. The ends lost 5 bases at V and 6 bases at J; junction bases unmatched: 8. CDR3 length: 14 residues. The CDR3: CASSNRQGVGEQYF. CDR3 nucleotides: TGTGCCAGCAGCAATCGACAGGGGGTCGGCGAGCAGTACTTC.

This chain's CDR3 is CASRSPPGISTDTQYF. For the CDR3, the DNA is TGTGCCAGCAGGTCCCCTCCAGGTATCTCCACAGATACGCAGTATTTT. The genes are TRBV28 and TRBJ2-3; D gene ambiguous. V was shortened by 6 bases and J by 2 bases, with 18 bases between the two germline ends. CDR3 length: 16 amino acids. The V gene's germline CDR1 is MDHEN and CDR2 SYDVKM.

CDR3 nucleotides: TGTGTCAGAAGCTTAGTCGTTATTGGTCCACCCTATGGCTACACCTTC. This codes for CVRSLVVIGPPYGYTF. The chain recombines TRBV7-5 with TRBJ1-2. TRBV7-5 is given as a pseudogene. This CDR3 is 16 amino acids long.

V and J are TRBV25-1 and TRBJ2-7; 9 bases align to TRBD1. Unmatched junction bases numbered 13, after V lost 6 bases and J lost 4 bases. Germline V gene sequence: CDR1 MGHDK, CDR2 SYGVNS. The CDR3 extends over 16 amino acids. The CDR3 region has the DNA TGTGCCAGCAGGAGGAAGAAAACAGGGGGCGAATACGAGCAGTACTTC. It specifies CASRRKKTGGEYEQYF.

The chain is built from TRBV7-6 and TRBJ2-2, with TRBD1 as a possible D gene (7 bases). With 1 base removed from V and 3 bases from J, the gap between germline ends came to 21 bases. The CDR3 covers 19 residues. From germline, CDR1 is SGHVS and CDR2 FNYEAQ. CDR3 coding DNA: TGTGCCAGCAGCTTAGAAATCGGGGGAAAGACAGGGCACACCGGGGAGCTGTTTTTT. Protein sequence: CASSLEIGGKTGHTGELFF.

This clone was detected a few times. This chain links TRBV13 with TRBJ1-2; D call uncertain. The CDR3 is 14 amino acids. V was shortened by 3 bases and J by 7 bases, with 15 bases between the two germline ends. In germline, CDR1 is PRHDT, CDR2 FYEKMQ (reference sequence). CDR3 protein: CASSFILGGGGYTF. CDR3 in DNA: TGTGCCAGCAGCTTTATCCTTGGAGGCGGTGGCTACACCTTC. Full variable domain (remainder filled in from reference TRBV13 and TRBJ1-2): AAGVIQSPRHLIKEKRETATLKCYPIPRHDTVYWYQQGPGQDPQFLISFYEKMQSDKGSIPDRFSAQQFSDYHSELNMSSLELGDSALYFCASSFILGGGGYTFGSGTRLTVV.

This clone was counted once. CDR3 in amino acids: CASSTWYQSANYGYTF. CDR3 sequence (DNA): TGTGCCAGCAGCACCTGGTACCAGTCAGCTAACTATGGCTACACCTTC. This sequence joins TRBV7-8 and TRBJ1-2, with D unclear. V lost 5 bases and J lost 0, with 16 bases in between. Germline CDR1 reads SGHVS; CDR2 reads FQNEAQ. This CDR3 contains 16 residues.

J is TRBJ2-1 and V is TRBV4-1, with 9 bases identical to TRBD1. The CDR3 loop spans 15 amino acids. From germline, CDR1 is MGHRA and CDR2 YSYEKL. Trimming cost V 2 bases and J 5 bases; bases outside gene matches: 4. The chain's CDR3 is CASSQTGQGNNEQFF. DNA of the CDR3: TGCGCCAGCAGCCAAACCGGACAGGGGAACAATGAGCAGTTCTTC.

As regards this clone: Other DNA sequences in this sample translate to the same CDR3. The chain is built from TRBV9 and TRBJ2-7; 8 positions match TRBD2. The CDR3 runs 15 residues. J was trimmed by 0 bases and V by 0 bases; bases with no gene match: 2. Germline V gives CDR1 SGDLS, CDR2 YYNGEE. The CDR3 sequence: CASSVGTSGSYEQYF. As DNA, the CDR3 is TGTGCCAGCAGCGTAGGAACTAGCGGCTCCTACGAGCAGTACTTC. The full variable domain, in which reference TRBV9 and TRBJ2-7 provide the parts outside the CDR3, is DSGVTQTPKHLITATGQRVTLRCSPRSGDLSVYWYQQSLDQGLQFLIQYYNGEERAKGNILERFSAQQFPDLHSELNLSSLELGDSALYFCASSVGTSGSYEQYFGPGTRLTVT.

The chain joins TRBV23-1 to TRBJ1-4, with D possibly matching TRBD1 (6 bases). TRBV23-1 is placed among ORFs of uncertain function. This CDR3 spans 19 amino acids. The germline V and J ends were trimmed by 3 bases and 8 bases, with 28 bases remaining between them. DNA of the CDR3: TGCGCCAGCAGTCATTCCTCCATAGAGACAGGCACCTGGGGGGAAAAACTGTTTTTT. Encoded protein: CASSHSSIETGTWGEKLFF.

This chain uses TRBV27 with TRBJ1-1, with D unresolved. CDR3 length: 14 amino acids. Trimming shortened V by 3 bases and J by 4 bases, and 12 bases separated the two germline ends. The germline gives CDR1 MNHEY, CDR2 SMNVEV (reference sequence). The CDR3 loop is CASSFRAPGTEAFF. The CDR3 DNA sequence: TGTGCCAGCAGTTTCAGAGCGCCGGGCACTGAAGCTTTCTTT.

V usage is TRBV19 and J usage is TRBJ1-5, with 7 positions matching TRBD1. CDR1 is LNHDA, CDR2 SQIVND, per germline (reference sequence). Losses at the gene ends were 4 bases for V and 0 bases for J; bases not matched to a gene: 6. CDR3 length: 16 residues. This CDR3 is CASSKDRANSNQPQHF. CDR3 in DNA: TGTGCCAGTAGTAAAGACAGGGCAAATAGCAATCAGCCCCAGCATTTT.

This rearrangement joins TRBV5-8 to TRBJ2-6, with 8 bases that match TRBD2. V lost 4 bases to trimming and J lost 0 bases; unmatched junction nucleotides: 12. The CDR3 spans 19 residues. Germline V CDR1 and CDR2: SGHTS, YDEGEE. The CDR3 sequence is CASSERLAPYLSGANVLTF. In DNA form, the CDR3 reads TGTGCCAGCAGCGAAAGACTAGCGCCTTACCTCTCTGGGGCCAACGTCCTGACTTTC.

The V and J genes are TRBV9 and TRBJ2-2; D may correspond to TRBD1 or TRBD2 (5 bases each). Germline V gene lookup returns CDR1 SGDLS and CDR2 YYNGEE. The V end lost 5 bases, the J end lost 1 base, and 12 bases lay between the germline ends. The CDR3 has 15 amino acids. CDR3 protein: CASSSPGRNTGELFF. The CDR3 bases are TGTGCCAGCAGTTCCCCGGGGCGGAACACCGGGGAGCTGTTTTTT.

To note about this clone: At the DNA level, this CDR3 is encoded by other sequences in the same sample as well. The genes are TRBV6-5 and TRBJ2-7, with D unclear. With 0 bases removed from V and 2 bases from J, the gap between germline ends came to 8 bases. This CDR3 is built from 14 residues. CDR1 is MNHEY, CDR2 SVGAGI, per germline. CDR3 coding DNA: TGTGCCAGCAGTTACTCGAGTACGGCCTACGAGCAGTACTTC. Residues: CASSYSSTAYEQYF.

CDR3 nucleotide sequence: TGCGCCAGCAGCTTTTTGCCAGGGGGCGTCCTTTATGGCTACACCTTC. It encodes CASSFLPGGVLYGYTF. V and J are TRBV4-1 and TRBJ1-2; 8 nucleotides align to TRBD1. V shed 5 bases, J shed 5 bases, and the junction held 13 bases outside the gene matches. Germline V CDR1 and CDR2: MGHRA, YSYEKL. The length of the CDR3 is 16 residues.

The chain is built from TRBV10-3 and TRBJ2-7, with D unclear. Per germline, CDR1 ENHRY and CDR2 SYGVKD. V shed 8 bases and J shed 0 bases, with 11 bases lying between them. This CDR3 contains 13 residues. The CDR3 coding sequence is TGTGCCATCTTAAGGGCCCTCTCCTACGAGCAGTACTTC. Translating it yields CAILRALSYEQYF.

The V and J genes are TRBV7-2 and TRBJ1-2, with 7 bases that match TRBD1. The CDR3 spans 14 residues. Germline CDR1 SGHTA, CDR2 FQGNSA. V lost 4 bases, J lost 4 bases, and 6 bases stayed unmatched. The DNA for the CDR3 is TGTGCCAGCAGCTGGAGGGGACAGAGCTATGGCTACACCTTC. It specifies CASSWRGQSYGYTF.

The chain is built from TRBV7-9 and TRBJ2-7, with TRBD1 matching 8 bases. The germline V gene has CDR1 SEHNR and CDR2 FQNEAQ (reference sequence). The V segment lost 0 bases and the J segment 2 bases; nucleotides outside the gene matches: 15. CDR3 size: 19 residues. CDR3 nucleotide sequence: TGTGCCAGCAGCTTAGCGTCCCGCCGCGTACAGGGGGACACCTACGAGCAGTACTTC. Translated, it gives CASSLASRRVQGDTYEQYF.

The gene calls are TRBV15 and TRBJ2-2, with 9 bases fitting TRBD2. Per germline, CDR1 LNHNV and CDR2 YYDKDF (reference sequence). The CDR3 covers 17 residues. Losses at the gene ends were 1 base for V and 6 bases for J; bases not matched to a gene: 9. The CDR3 nucleotides read TGTGCCACCAGCAGAGGCTCTCGGACTAGCGAGGCCGGGGAGCTGTTTTTT. It encodes CATSRGSRTSEAGELFF.

The chain combines TRBV27 with TRBJ2-5; D gene uncertain. Near its end, the DNA agrees better with TRBJ2-7, so the J call may be wrong. The CDR3 runs to 15 residues. From germline, CDR1 is MNHEY and CDR2 SMNVEV (reference sequence). CDR3 sequence reads: CASSLSPGVSYEQYF. As DNA, the CDR3 is TGTGCCAGCAGTTTATCACCTGGGGTGAGCTACGAGCAGTACTTC.

The CDR3 protein is CASSQARLGTGNNEQFF. Written as DNA, the CDR3 is TGCGCCAGCAGCCAAGCTCGACTAGGGACAGGGAACAATGAGCAGTTCTTC. This chain uses TRBV4-1 with TRBJ2-1; 9 nucleotides line up with TRBD1. The length of the CDR3 is 17 residues. From germline, CDR1 is MGHRA and CDR2 YSYEKL. J lost 5 bases, V lost 1 base, and 9 bases had no gene match.